The T cell receptor beta chain described here comes from a study of siplizumab effects on memory and regulatory T cells. Study observations and caveats: A major contribution to the alloresponse seemed to be made by naive T cells, which seemed more diverse than memory cells. Naive or memory phenotype was unassignable for roughly 75-97% of proliferating CD4+ or CD8+ clones. Siplizumab conditions gave an average of approximately 71% Treg-derived mappable alloreactive CD4+ clones, versus about 30% for controls.

Of note for this clone: Its antigen is unidentified.

The CDR3 spans 14 residues. Germline CDR1 is SEHNR and CDR2 is FQNEAQ (reference sequence). Trimming took off 5 bases at V and 2 bases at J, with 13 bases between the two ends. Per sample, some 100,000 TCR templates were assayed. Profiling relied on immunoSEQ multiplex PCR, and the TCRdb table lists in-frame clones only, not all of them. Of some 100,000 clones in the sample, roughly nine tenths were seen once. The source is a human donor in good health. The rearrangement joins TRBV7-9 to TRBJ2-7, with D unresolved. Sequenced material: Tregs sorted from blood. CDR3 DNA sequence: TGTGCCAGCAGCACACGGACGAGTCCCTACGAGCAGTACTTC. Residues: CASSTRTSPYEQYF.